Below are 2 T cell receptor beta chains sequenced from a single sample in a study of T cell repertoires in cytomegalovirus infection. TCRdb processed the reads anew with MiXCR; each CDR3 protein has one entry. The sample lists around 450,000 distinct CDR3 sequences; roughly 30% were seen once. The sequencing sample was made of PBMCs. All receptors derive from a human donor in good health (CMV status not recorded). Some clones in this sample may be carry-over from other donors' samples.

This clonotype has a handful of counts. J is TRBJ1-6 and V is TRBV6-1, with TRBD1 matching over 11 bases. Looked up from germline, CDR1 is MNHNS and CDR2 is SASEGT. V was pared by 5 bases and J by 4 bases, with 4 bases of the junction left unmatched. This CDR3 contains 16 residues. The CDR3 sequence: CASSRGTGGYNSPLHF. The CDR3, as DNA: TGTGCCAGCAGTCGAGGGACAGGGGGATATAATTCACCCCTCCACTTT.

This clonotype was found many times. The chain couples TRBV12-3 or TRBV12-4 to TRBJ2-7; D call uncertain. The CDR3 contains 12 residues. Trimming took 4 bases from V and 2 from J, leaving 6 bases between them. The CDR3 loop is CASSSSAYEQYF. The DNA for the CDR3 is TGTGCCAGCAGTTCTTCAGCCTACGAGCAGTACTTC.